One and the same sample provided the 26 T cell receptor beta chains below, sequenced in a study of cytomegalovirus exposure and HLA in healthy donors. Primers: 60 Vbeta forward and 13 Jbeta reverse. Libraries were prepared by immunoSEQ multiplex PCR; TCRdb keeps only in-frame clonotypes and omits some of them. The table lists roughly 100,000 clones, around 75% of them singletons, with roughly 2.8% in the top ten. The material sequenced was PBMCs. These receptors came from a female donor in good health and CMV-seronegative.

This clone has just a few counts. The CDR3 is CASSLGRWDTEAFF. CDR3 in DNA: TGTGCCAGCAGCCTGGGGCGTTGGGACACTGAAGCTTTCTTT. V and J are TRBV4-2 and TRBJ1-1; perhaps TRBD1 as D (5 bases). CDR1 LGHNA and CDR2 YNFKEQ come from the germline V gene. There are 14 residues in the CDR3. Trimming stripped 4 bases from V and 3 bases from J, with 12 bases between.

The genes are TRBV7-2 and TRBJ2-3; 7 nucleotides match TRBD1. Germline CDR1 SGHTA, CDR2 FQGNSA. CDR3 length: 14 residues. With V trimmed by 4 bases and J by 7 bases, 8 bases remained unmatched. CDR3 residues: CASSSQPGQNTQYF. The CDR3 nucleotides read TGTGCCAGCAGCTCTCAACCGGGACAGAATACGCAGTATTTT.

The gene calls are TRBV5-1 and TRBJ2-1, with 10 bases fitting TRBD1. J lost 7 bases, V lost 2 bases, and 9 bases had no gene match. CDR3 length: 16 residues. Germline-derived CDR1 and CDR2 are SGHRS and YFSETQ. The CDR3 reads CASSLSGTGVENEQFF. CDR3 coding DNA: TGCGCCAGCAGCTTATCCGGGACAGGGGTGGAAAATGAGCAGTTCTTC.

This CDR3 reads CASSLYFDRRTKNIQYF. The CDR3 DNA is TGTGCCAGCAGCTTGTATTTCGACAGGAGAACCAAAAACATTCAGTACTTC. This chain connects TRBV5-6 to TRBJ2-4; perhaps TRBD1 as D (6 bases). The CDR3 consists of 17 residues. Trimming stripped 1 base from V and 2 bases from J, with 16 bases between. Germline CDR1 SGHDT, CDR2 YYEEEE.

The chain carries TRBV10-3 and TRBJ2-1, with 14 bases aligning to TRBD2. V shed 10 bases, J shed 8 bases, and the junction held 7 bases outside the gene matches. The CDR3 has 14 residues. Germline lookup yields CDR1 ENHRY and CDR2 SYGVKD. This CDR3 is CATTPGLAGDEQFF. The CDR3 DNA follows: TGTGCCACCACACCGGGACTAGCGGGAGATGAGCAGTTCTTC.

The V and J genes are TRBV21-1 and TRBJ2-2; TRBD2 is taken as the D call from the table, unchecked against the DNA. TRBV21-1 is a listed pseudogene. The CDR3 consists of 17 residues. Written as DNA, the CDR3 is TGTGCCAGCAGCAAAGACCATCCGGGACTATACACCGGGGAGCTGTTTTTT. Its protein is CASSKDHPGLYTGELFF.

The rearrangement links TRBV10-3 to TRBJ1-3; 7 bases are shared with TRBD1. Germline assignment: CDR1 ENHRY and CDR2 SYGVKD. This CDR3 has 13 amino acids. J was trimmed by 0 bases and V by 10 bases; bases with no gene match: 3. CDR3 loop: CATRDSSGNTIYF. CDR3 nucleotides: TGTGCCACCAGGGACAGCTCTGGAAACACCATATATTTT.

The V and J genes are TRBV9 and TRBJ2-7, with a weak D call TRBD1 (6 bases). Trimming shortened V by 4 bases and J by 2 bases, and 13 bases separated the two germline ends. Germline V gene data show CDR1 as SGDLS and CDR2 as YYNGEE. The CDR3 has 14 residues. For the CDR3, the DNA is TGTGCCAGCAGCCCCCAGGGGCGCGCCTACGAGCAGTACTTC. Its translation is CASSPQGRAYEQYF. The complete variable domain, with remaining parts taken from reference TRBV9 and TRBJ2-7, reads DSGVTQTPKHLITATGQRVTLRCSPRSGDLSVYWYQQSLDQGLQFLIQYYNGEERAKGNILERFSAQQFPDLHSELNLSSLELGDSALYFCASSPQGRAYEQYFGPGTRLTVT.

The chain joins TRBV28 to TRBJ1-5; D gene uncertain. V shed 3 bases and J shed 7 bases, with 7 bases lying between them. Germline-derived CDR1 and CDR2 are MDHEN and SYDVKM. This CDR3 has 12 amino acids. CDR3 sequence (DNA): TGTGCCAGCAGTTTGACTGGGCAGCCCCAGCATTTT. It is translated as CASSLTGQPQHF.

This chain uses TRBV6-1 with TRBJ2-7; weak D call: TRBD2 (6 bases). The germline V gene encodes CDR1 MNHNS and CDR2 SASEGT. The CDR3 extends over 15 amino acids. Trimming stripped 3 bases from V and 3 bases from J, with 15 bases between. This CDR3 is CASSENSGAYYEQYF. The CDR3 DNA follows: TGTGCCAGCAGTGAGAATAGCGGAGCCTACTACGAGCAGTACTTC.

This clone was found a few times. The chain couples TRBV7-2 to TRBJ1-3; D is undetermined. Germline values: CDR1 SGHTA, CDR2 FQGNSA. V lost 1 base to trimming and J lost 3 bases, with 7 bases between them. The CDR3 is made up of 14 amino acids. The CDR3 region has the DNA TGTGCCAGCAGCTTAGAGGGAGTTGGAAACACCATATATTTT. Translating it yields CASSLEGVGNTIYF.

The V gene is TRBV5-4, the J gene TRBJ2-7, with 8 bases aligning to TRBD1. The CDR3 is 17 residues long. The V segment lost 4 bases and the J segment 2 bases; nucleotides outside the gene matches: 14. CDR1 and CDR2 from the germline V gene are SGHNT and YYREEE (reference sequence). In nucleotides, the CDR3 is TGTGCCAGCAGCAGGGACAGGTACTCGCCTCCGACCTACGAGCAGTACTTC. Translation gives CASSRDRYSPPTYEQYF.

This chain joins TRBV23-1 and TRBJ1-5; D possibly corresponds to TRBD1 (5 bases). TRBV23-1 belongs to the ORF category, with a function that is uncertain. The V end was cut by 6 bases, the J end by 1 base, with 19 bases between. This CDR3 has 17 amino acids. In DNA form, the CDR3 reads TGCGCCAGCAGCCTAGGGGAACGGCCCCGAAGCAATCAGCCCCAGCATTTT. Its protein is CASSLGERPRSNQPQHF.

The chain combines TRBV27 with TRBJ1-6; a weak D match, TRBD1 (6 bases). Deletions cut 6 bases from V and 7 bases from J, with 10 bases between. The CDR3 runs to 13 residues. CDR1 and CDR2 (germline): MNHEY, SMNVEV (reference sequence). This chain's CDR3 is CASRPTGNSPLHF. The CDR3 DNA sequence: TGTGCCAGCAGGCCTACAGGGAATTCACCCCTCCACTTT.

This clone has just a few counts. This chain connects TRBV4-3 to TRBJ1-4; a possible D gene is TRBD1 (6 bases). V was pared by 3 bases and J by 7 bases, with 9 bases between. The CDR3 extends over 13 amino acids. Germline CDR1 is LGHNA and CDR2 is YSLEER. The CDR3 coding sequence is TGCGCCAGCAGCCAGCAGGGGATTGAAAAACTGTTTTTT. Translation: CASSQQGIEKLFF.

This chain links TRBV28 with TRBJ2-1; 12 nucleotides agree with TRBD2. The J segment lost 5 bases and the V segment lost 5 bases, leaving 1 base of the junction unmatched. The CDR3 length is 14 residues. Germline V gene lookup returns CDR1 MDHEN and CDR2 SYDVKM. The DNA of the CDR3 is TGTGCCAGCAGTCTAGCGGGAGGGAACAATGAGCAGTTCTTC. It encodes CASSLAGGNNEQFF.

V is TRBV15 and J is TRBJ1-1; the match to TRBD1 covers 8 bases. The length of the CDR3 is 16 residues. Germline CDR1 and CDR2: LNHNV and YYDKDF (reference sequence). J gave up 3 bases and V 1 base, and 7 bases lay outside the gene matches. As DNA, the CDR3 is TGTGCCACCAGCAGAGCCTACGGACAGGGCGACACTGAAGCTTTCTTT. Encoded protein: CATSRAYGQGDTEAFF. Combining the CDR3 with reference TRBV15 and TRBJ1-1 gives the whole variable domain DAMVIQNPRYQVTQFGKPVTLSCSQTLNHNVMYWYQQKSSQAPKLLFHYYDKDFNNEADTPDNFQSRRPNTSFCFLDIRSPGLGDTAMYLCATSRAYGQGDTEAFFGQGTRLTVV.

This chain connects TRBV10-3 to TRBJ1-2; no definite D call. There are 15 residues in the CDR3. Germline CDR1 reads ENHRY; CDR2 reads SYGVKD. V was clipped by 1 base and J by 4 bases, with 13 bases between them. The CDR3 DNA reads as TGTGCCATCAGTGAGTATCTGCGGTCCCTCTATGGCTACACCTTC. It yields the protein CAISEYLRSLYGYTF.

In the case of this clone: The same CDR3 arises from other DNA sequences in this sample as well. The chain links TRBV5-1 to TRBJ2-7; 9 nucleotides match TRBD2. J lost 2 bases, V lost 2 bases, and 5 bases had no gene match. This CDR3 has 15 residues. Per the germline V gene, CDR1 is SGHRS and CDR2 is YFSETQ. CDR3 bases: TGCGCCAGCAGCTTAGGTCTAGCGGGAACCTACGAGCAGTACTTC. It encodes CASSLGLAGTYEQYF.

The V call is TRBV19, the J call TRBJ2-5; TRBD1 is a possible D gene (6 bases). V gave up 10 bases and J gave up 7 bases, with 10 bases separating them. Per the germline V gene, CDR1 is LNHDA and CDR2 is SQIVND (reference sequence). The CDR3 runs to 10 residues. CDR3 nucleotides: TGTGCCACTTCACAGGGGACCCAGTACTTC. Protein product: CATSQGTQYF.

The gene calls are TRBV4-1 and TRBJ2-7, with 12 nucleotides matching TRBD2. V shed 2 bases, J shed 5 bases, and the junction held 19 bases outside the gene matches. The CDR3 extends over 20 amino acids. Germline lookup yields CDR1 MGHRA and CDR2 YSYEKL. The CDR3 coding sequence is TGCGCCAGCAGCCAACTCGGACTAGCGGGACCGAAGGGGTCCGTCCACGAGCAGTACTTC. As protein: CASSQLGLAGPKGSVHEQYF.

This chain links TRBV19 with TRBJ1-2; D not resolved. V gave up 5 bases and J gave up 4 bases, with 14 bases separating them. This CDR3 is 14 amino acids long. Looked up from germline, CDR1 is LNHDA and CDR2 is SQIVND (reference sequence). CDR3 sequence (DNA): TGTGCCAGTAGTGACGGGGTCCGGATCTATGGCTACACCTTC. It translates to CASSDGVRIYGYTF.

The V call is TRBV27, the J call TRBJ1-5, with D uncertain. V was shortened by 5 bases and J by 2 bases, with 16 bases between the two germline ends. The CDR3 contains 16 residues. From germline, CDR1 is MNHEY and CDR2 SMNVEV (reference sequence). CDR3 protein: CASSPTTAAGNQPQHF. As DNA, the CDR3 is TGTGCCAGCAGTCCCACCACAGCGGCCGGCAATCAGCCCCAGCATTTT.

This clone was seen a few times. CDR3 in DNA: TGTGCCAGCAGCTTTACAGGGCACATTCTGAACACTGAAGCTTTCTTT. It specifies CASSFTGHILNTEAFF. The chain recombines TRBV11-3 with TRBJ1-1, with D possibly matching TRBD1 (6 bases). Trimming took off 3 bases at V and 0 bases at J, with 14 bases between the two ends. Germline CDR1 SGHNT, CDR2 YENEEA. The CDR3 is 16 residues long.

This clone has just one count. The chain recombines TRBV27 with TRBJ2-2, with 12 bases that match TRBD2. The CDR3 spans 17 residues. V lost 0 bases and J lost 7; bases outside the gene matches: 6. Germline assignment: CDR1 MNHEY and CDR2 SMNVEV (reference sequence). Written as DNA, the CDR3 is TGTGCCAGCAGTTTATCGCCCCCGACTAGCGGGAGCGGGGAGCTGTTTTTT. Its translation: CASSLSPPTSGSGELFF.

The genes are TRBV30 and TRBJ1-5, with D tentatively TRBD1 (5 bases). The CDR3 spans 13 residues. The V end lost 1 base, the J end lost 5 bases, and 9 bases lay between the germline ends. Germline assignment: CDR1 GTSNPN and CDR2 SVGIG (reference sequence). This chain's CDR3 is CAWSGGGDQPQHF. The CDR3, as DNA: TGTGCCTGGAGTGGCGGGGGGGATCAGCCCCAGCATTTT.